One and the same sample provided the 16 T cell receptor beta chains below, sequenced in a study of CD8 T cells in ankylosing spondylitis. TCRdb passed the 5' RACE reads through MiXCR, listing each CDR3 protein once. The sample contains 350,000 or so distinct CDR3 sequences, about 14% of which appear only once. The sequencing input was blood, either unsorted or a sorted T cell fraction (not recorded which). The receptors were gathered from a male donor with ankylosing spondylitis or in good health (not recorded which).

This clonotype was seen a handful of times. The chain couples TRBV10-3 to TRBJ2-3; D remains unclear. From germline, CDR1 is ENHRY and CDR2 SYGVKD. V lost 5 bases to trimming and J lost 2 bases, with 8 bases between them. The CDR3 length is 13 residues. CDR3 in DNA: TGTGCCATCAGTTCACACCTCACAGATACGCAGTATTTT. Its protein product is CAISSHLTDTQYF.

V and J are TRBV7-2 and TRBJ2-1; 12 bases match TRBD2. Trimming cost V 5 bases and J 7 bases; bases outside gene matches: 6. The CDR3 runs to 15 residues. The germline CDR1 and CDR2 sequences are SGHTA and FQGNSA. For the CDR3, the DNA is TGTGCCAGCAGCCGGACTAGCGGGGCCGTAAATGAGCAGTTCTTC. It yields the protein CASSRTSGAVNEQFF.

This clonotype occurred a few times. The rearrangement links TRBV5-1 to TRBJ2-5; 7 nucleotides line up with TRBD1. Germline V gene data show CDR1 as SGHRS and CDR2 as YFSETQ. V dropped 1 base and J dropped 1; count of bases not matched to a gene: 10. The CDR3 totals 17 residues. The CDR3 spells CASSLRRADRVQETQYF. The CDR3 nucleotides read TGCGCCAGCAGCTTGCGCCGCGCCGACAGGGTCCAAGAGACCCAGTACTTC.

V is TRBV25-1 and J is TRBJ2-7, with 9 nucleotides matching TRBD2. Unmatched junction bases numbered 10, after V lost 7 bases and J lost 3 bases. This CDR3 contains 15 residues. Germline CDR1 reads MGHDK; CDR2 reads SYGVNS. The CDR3 DNA sequence: TGTGCCAGCAAACCTAGCGGGGCATTTTTCTACGAGCAGTACTTC. Its translation is CASKPSGAFFYEQYF.

The chain uses TRBV30 and TRBJ1-5; D gene unclear. The V and J ends lost 2 bases and 2 bases respectively, with 13 bases between them. The CDR3 is made up of 15 amino acids. In germline, CDR1 is GTSNPN, CDR2 SVGIG (reference sequence). The CDR3 loop reads CAWSKGPNRNQPQHF. The CDR3 coding sequence is TGTGCCTGGAGTAAAGGCCCGAATCGCAATCAGCCCCAGCATTTT.

This clonotype was seen only a few times. The chain employs TRBV12-3 or TRBV12-4 and TRBJ2-7, with 9 bases fitting TRBD2. With V trimmed by 6 bases and J by 4 bases, 1 base remained unmatched. This CDR3 is 12 amino acids long. CDR3 nucleotides: TGTGCCAGCAGGCGGGGGGGTTACGAGCAGTACTTC. It encodes CASRRGGYEQYF.

This CDR3 is CASSPQGTSGKSSYNEQFF. The DNA of the CDR3 is TGCGCCAGCAGCCCGCAGGGGACTAGCGGGAAGAGCTCCTACAATGAGCAGTTCTTC. V and J are TRBV5-1 and TRBJ2-1; 13 positions agree with TRBD2. Germline loops: CDR1 SGHRS, CDR2 YFSETQ. The ends lost 4 bases at V and 0 bases at J; junction bases unmatched: 10. The CDR3 covers 19 residues.

The V call is TRBV5-1, the J call TRBJ1-4, with D possibly TRBD1 on 6 matching bases. V was shortened by 4 bases and J by 4 bases, with 14 bases between the two germline ends. Germline CDR1 and CDR2: SGHRS and YFSETQ. The CDR3 totals 15 residues. The CDR3 spells CASSREAGDNEKLFF. CDR3 sequence (DNA): TGCGCCAGCAGCCGAGAGGCAGGGGATAATGAAAAACTGTTTTTT.

This clonotype has just a few counts. This rearrangement joins TRBV5-1 to TRBJ1-1; no firm D call. The CDR3 sequence is 14 residues long. CDR1 SGHRS and CDR2 YFSETQ come from the germline V gene. V lost 0 bases to trimming and J lost 5 bases, with 11 bases between them. DNA of the CDR3: TGCGCCAGCAGCTTGGAGGCGGGGAGAACTGAAGCTTTCTTT. Protein sequence: CASSLEAGRTEAFF.

This clonotype has only a few counts. V usage is TRBV18 and J usage is TRBJ2-5, with TRBD1 identical over 8 bases. The CDR3 has 15 amino acids. The V gene's germline CDR1 is KGHSH and CDR2 LQKENI. Trimming took 2 bases from V and 4 from J; bases not matched to a gene: 6. The CDR3 sequence: CASSPTFGQGETQYF. CDR3 DNA sequence: TGTGCCAGCTCACCAACCTTTGGACAGGGAGAGACCCAGTACTTC.

The chain has TRBV20-1 and TRBJ2-7; TRBD2 matches 8 bases. The CDR3 consists of 15 residues. The germline V gene encodes CDR1 DFQATT and CDR2 SNEGSKA (reference sequence). J was trimmed by 5 bases and V by 0 bases; bases with no gene match: 9. The chain's CDR3 is CSARDLAGGGNEQYF. The DNA of the CDR3 is TGCAGTGCTAGAGATCTAGCGGGTGGGGGAAACGAGCAGTACTTC.

The J gene is TRBJ2-3, the V gene TRBV12-3 or TRBV12-4; 8 positions agree with TRBD2. The V gene end was trimmed by 2 bases and the J gene end by 4 bases; junction bases not matched to a gene: 8. The CDR3 has 16 residues. Written as DNA, the CDR3 is TGTGCCAGCAGTTTAAGCTTCGGGAGGGGCGCAGATACGCAGTATTTT. This sequence encodes CASSLSFGRGADTQYF.

In its sample, this clonotype was seen many times. The chain is built from TRBV27 and TRBJ1-5; D unresolved. Germline values: CDR1 MNHEY, CDR2 SMNVEV (reference sequence). CDR3 size: 16 residues. Trimming removed 4 bases at V and 0 bases at J, with 13 bases between. CDR3 sequence reads: CASSSLDWYSNQPQHF. The CDR3 DNA is TGTGCCAGCAGTTCCCTCGACTGGTATAGCAATCAGCCCCAGCATTTT.

At least ten counts were recorded for this clonotype. V gene TRBV10-3 combines with J gene TRBJ2-7, with D hard to call. This CDR3 has 13 residues. Germline values: CDR1 ENHRY, CDR2 SYGVKD. V was clipped by 2 bases and J by 7 bases, with 12 bases between them. The CDR3 region has the DNA TGTGCCATCAGTGAGGGACCTAGGGATGAGCAGTACTTC. This translates into CAISEGPRDEQYF.

This chain uses TRBV5-1 with TRBJ2-1; TRBD1 agrees at 8 bases. The CDR3 has 14 amino acids. Trimming removed 0 bases from V and 16 bases from J; junction bases left unmatched: 12. Looked up from germline, CDR1 is SGHRS and CDR2 is YFSETQ. The CDR3 DNA sequence: TGCGCCAGCAGCTTGGGCCCTCCGGACAGGGAATATTTCTTC. Translating gives CASSLGPPDREYFF.

The V and J genes are TRBV2 and TRBJ2-7; 11 nucleotides match TRBD1. Trimming at V came to 5 bases and at J to 5 bases, leaving 8 bases not matched to a gene. In germline, CDR1 is SNHLY, CDR2 FYNNEI. The CDR3 sequence is 15 residues long. CDR3 in DNA: TGTGCCAGCAGTCAGGACAGGGGGCGAAGTAACGAGCAGTACTTC. It specifies CASSQDRGRSNEQYF.